This is a list of T cell receptor beta chains from one sample in a study of blood T cell repertoires in COVID-19. Sequencing used immunoSEQ multiplex PCR; TCRdb keeps in-frame clones, though not all of them. The table has around 290,000 clones, just over 90% seen once. Sequencing was performed on peripheral blood. These receptors were collected from a woman aged 25 to 39 with COVID-19, enrolled during active disease. Each CDR3 is given with its conserved first and last residue. Each record gives: D gene, J gene, V gene, CDR3 protein, CDR3 DNA. D genes are given only for firm matches.

>TRBD2|TRBJ2-7|TRBV11-2
CASGGLADPYEQYF
TGTGCCAGCGGAGGACTAGCGGACCCCTACGAGCAGTACTTC
>TRBD2|TRBJ2-3|TRBV5-1
CASSTGTSGSSTQYF
TGCGCCAGCAGCACCGGGACTAGCGGGAGTAGTACGCAGTATTTT
>-|TRBJ1-1|TRBV19
CASSPYREGTEAFF
TGTGCCAGTAGTCCTTACAGGGAAGGGACTGAAGCTTTCTTT
>TRBD2|TRBJ2-1|TRBV29-1
CSVEDPGLGGNNEQFF
TGCAGCGTTGAAGATCCAGGTCTGGGGGGGAACAATGAGCAGTTCTTC
>TRBD1|TRBJ1-6|TRBV30
CAWRQGEDSPLHF
TGTGCCTGGCGACAGGGGGAGGATTCACCCCTCCACTTT
>-|TRBJ1-1|TRBV7-9
CASSLGYRVGTEAFF
TGTGCCAGCAGCTTAGGTTACCGGGTGGGCACTGAAGCTTTCTTT
>-|TRBJ1-1|TRBV12-3/TRBV12-4
CASSFRYTEAFF
TGTGCCAGCAGTTTCAGGTACACTGAAGCTTTCTTT
>TRBD1|TRBJ1-5|TRBV19
CASSPPLGAGGLLSNQPQHF
TGTGCCAGTAGTCCCCCCCTTGGGGCAGGGGGGCTCCTTAGCAATCAGCCCCAGCATTTT
>TRBD2|TRBJ2-3|TRBV11-3
CASSLGPPRPSGRDTQYF
TGTGCCAGCAGCTTAGGTCCCCCTCGACCTAGCGGGAGAGATACGCAGTATTTT
>TRBD1|TRBJ2-1|TRBV6-1
CASSEARTGGTYNEQFF
TGTGCCAGCAGTGAAGCCAGGACAGGGGGCACCTACAATGAGCAGTTCTTC
>TRBD1|TRBJ1-2|TRBV30
CAWLAGTAYGYTF
TGTGCCTGGCTTGCCGGGACAGCGTATGGCTACACCTTC
>-|TRBJ2-5|TRBV5-1
CASSHGSSIELQETQYF
TGCGCCAGCAGCCACGGGAGCAGTATAGAACTTCAAGAGACCCAGTACTTC
>TRBD2|TRBJ2-5|TRBV11-3
CASSGGGLETQYF
TGTGCCAGCAGCGGGGGGGGTTTGGAGACCCAGTACTTC
>-|TRBJ2-1|TRBV5-4
CASTPREGTFEQFF
TGTGCCAGCACCCCTAGGGAGGGGACATTCGAGCAGTTCTTC
>TRBD1|TRBJ1-2|TRBV19
CASSSRTGDPYGYTF
TGTGCCAGTAGTTCGCGGACAGGGGACCCCTATGGCTACACCTTC
>TRBD1|TRBJ1-4|TRBV2
CASRGTVASEKLFF
TGTGCCAGCAGGGGGACAGTTGCCTCTGAAAAACTGTTTTTT